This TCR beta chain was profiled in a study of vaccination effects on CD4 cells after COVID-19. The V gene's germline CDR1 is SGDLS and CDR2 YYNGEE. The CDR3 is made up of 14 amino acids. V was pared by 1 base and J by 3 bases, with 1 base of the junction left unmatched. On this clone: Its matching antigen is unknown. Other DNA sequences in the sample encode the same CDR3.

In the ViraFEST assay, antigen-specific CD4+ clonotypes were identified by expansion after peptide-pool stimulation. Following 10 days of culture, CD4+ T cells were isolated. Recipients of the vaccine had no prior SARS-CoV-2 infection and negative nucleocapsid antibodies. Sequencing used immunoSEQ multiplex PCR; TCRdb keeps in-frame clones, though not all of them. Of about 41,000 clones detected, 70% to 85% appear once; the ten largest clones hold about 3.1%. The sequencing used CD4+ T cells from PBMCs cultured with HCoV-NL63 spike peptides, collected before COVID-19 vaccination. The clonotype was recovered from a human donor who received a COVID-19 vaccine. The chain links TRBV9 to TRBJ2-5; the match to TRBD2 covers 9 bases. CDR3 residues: CASSVSGGKETQYF. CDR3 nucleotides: TGTGCCAGCAGCGTAAGCGGGGGGAAAGAGACCCAGTACTTC.